Listed below are T cell receptor beta chains from one sample, sequenced in a study of vaccination and CD4 T cells after COVID-19. For these receptors, no antigen is known. TCRdb called the PCR reads again in MiXCR, with one record for every CDR3 protein. The profile covers some 20,000 distinct CDR3 sequences, with about 40% appearing a single time and 2.5% to 3.5% taken by the ten largest. The sequenced sample was CD4+ T cells from blood, cultured in vitro, obtained after SARS-CoV-2 vaccination. All receptors come from a human donor who had recovered from COVID-19. Each CDR3 is given with its conserved first and last residue. Fields, in order: CDR3 length, V gene, J gene, CDR3 protein.

length: 14; V: TRBV27; J: TRBJ1-5; CDR3: CASSPTGVMRPQHF
length: 13; V: TRBV4-1; J: TRBJ2-7; CDR3: CASSQDPSGRRYF
length: 15; V: TRBV7-3; J: TRBJ2-5; CDR3: CASSLTGGGPETQYF
length: 15; V: TRBV18; J: TRBJ2-7; CDR3: CASSLALRATYEQYF
length: 15; V: TRBV27; J: TRBJ2-5; CDR3: CASSLSGQAQETQYF
length: 12; V: TRBV28; J: TRBJ2-2; CDR3: CASSLSTGELFF
length: 14; V: TRBV7-2; J: TRBJ1-6; CDR3: CASSLESSASPLHF
length: 10; V: TRBV12-2; J: TRBJ1-1; CDR3: CASRRRQAFF
length: 17; V: TRBV20-1; J: TRBJ2-7; CDR3: CSATPDRGHFGQYEQYF
length: 13; V: TRBV10-2; J: TRBJ2-5; CDR3: CATSGLVRETQYF
length: 15; V: TRBV6-1; J: TRBJ1-1; CDR3: CASTRRGGLNTEAFF
length: 14; V: TRBV27; J: TRBJ1-1; CDR3: CASRNRAMNTEAFF
length: 15; V: TRBV7-6; J: TRBJ1-5; CDR3: CASSLSGGSNQPQHF
length: 12; V: TRBV10-3; J: TRBJ1-1; CDR3: CAIKGPSTEAFF
length: 15; V: TRBV6-5; J: TRBJ1-6; CDR3: CASSYSETPNSPLHF
length: 14; V: TRBV6-1; J: TRBJ1-5; CDR3: CASTPGQGVQPQHF
length: 14; V: TRBV19; J: TRBJ1-5; CDR3: CAGSFPGGDQPQHF
length: 16; V: TRBV11-3; J: TRBJ1-6; CDR3: CASSLGTGGSNSPLHF
length: 14; V: TRBV9; J: TRBJ2-3; CDR3: CASSVDSSTDTQYF
length: 15; V: TRBV6-1; J: TRBJ1-4; CDR3: CASRKTGGQEEKLFF
length: 15; V: TRBV5-6; J: TRBJ1-3; CDR3: CASSPGPISGNTIYF
length: 17; V: TRBV28; J: TRBJ1-5; CDR3: CASRPGGRLTYNQPQHF
length: 15; V: TRBV6-5; J: TRBJ1-2; CDR3: CASSYPGRLNYGYTF
length: 12; V: TRBV7-2; J: TRBJ2-3; CDR3: CASSPTYYTQYF
length: 14; V: TRBV2; J: TRBJ2-3; CDR3: CASSEDWGTDTQYF
length: 13; V: TRBV6-2/TRBV6-3; J: TRBJ1-2; CDR3: CASSYVQNYGYTF
length: 15; V: TRBV14; J: TRBJ2-6; CDR3: CASSQRTGRANVLTF
length: 15; V: TRBV27; J: TRBJ2-3; CDR3: CASSLTSASTDTQYF
length: 13; V: TRBV20-1; J: TRBJ2-2; CDR3: CSATPQGTGELFF
length: 13; V: TRBV10-3; J: TRBJ2-1; CDR3: CAISGSQGNEQFF
length: 16; V: TRBV7-2; J: TRBJ2-5; CDR3: CASSPMPSGGGETQYF
length: 15; V: TRBV18; J: TRBJ1-1; CDR3: CASSPDTGQGSEAFF
length: 16; V: TRBV27; J: TRBJ2-7; CDR3: CASSDLKVSAFYEQYF
length: 12; V: TRBV6-2/TRBV6-3; J: TRBJ2-7; CDR3: CASSLSSYEQYF